This is a list of T cell receptor beta chains from one sample in a study of post-analysis software for immune sequencing data. MiXCR, run by TCRdb on the PCR reads, gives a single entry per CDR3 protein. This sample has some 370,000 distinct CDR3 sequences, with roughly 36% found just once. Sequencing was done on a sample of blood. The source is a girl between 10 and 17 years old with multiple sclerosis. Each CDR3 is given without its conserved first and last residue.

cdr3_aa	v_call	j_call
ASSYSDGTREQY	TRBV27	TRBJ2-7
ASSFNRDRNTEAF	TRBV7-2	TRBJ1-1
ASSQDRGQGTDTQY	TRBV4-3	TRBJ2-3
SAGLGRSMNTEAF	TRBV20-1	TRBJ1-1
ASTKGRGLLAYGYT	TRBV12-3/TRBV12-4	TRBJ1-2
ASGRGRTEAF	TRBV2	TRBJ1-1
ASSPQGAVYNEQF	TRBV5-1	TRBJ2-1
ATSRRTGRQETQY	TRBV15	TRBJ2-5
SARDVSRGGVSDEQF	TRBV20-1	TRBJ2-1
ASRLGGSYNEQF	TRBV2	TRBJ2-1
SPRRAYNSPLH	TRBV20-1	TRBJ1-6
ASSLGTGRITDTQY	TRBV7-2	TRBJ2-3
ASSTRQGSNSQF	TRBV2	TRBJ2-1
ASSLEWGGRAH	TRBV5-5	TRBJ1-5
AISETSLRGDTQY	TRBV10-3	TRBJ2-3
ASSLMSGQQSYT	TRBV12-3/TRBV12-4	TRBJ1-2